This entry describes one TCR beta chain. The CDR3 sequence is 18 residues long. CDR1 is LNHDA, CDR2 SQIVND, per germline (reference sequence). V was clipped by 1 base and J by 5 bases, with 21 bases between them. Survey-level resolution applied to immunoSEQ assay v3.0. The data were produced by immunoSEQ multiplex PCR, yet TCRdb's version contains in-frame clones alone and is incomplete. The table lists about 22,000 clones, around four fifths of them singletons. These data are taken from a study of long-term antiretroviral therapy in people with HIV. The sequence came from a middle-aged man with HIV. The sample in question was unsorted PBMCs, obtained 1.6 years after starting antiretroviral therapy. V and J are TRBV19 and TRBJ2-1, with D perhaps matching TRBD2 (6 bases). In nucleotides, the CDR3 is TGTGCCAGTAGTATAGTTGGCGGGAAGAGGTCCCCTCACAATGAGCAGTTCTTC. Amino acid sequence: CASSIVGGKRSPHNEQFF.